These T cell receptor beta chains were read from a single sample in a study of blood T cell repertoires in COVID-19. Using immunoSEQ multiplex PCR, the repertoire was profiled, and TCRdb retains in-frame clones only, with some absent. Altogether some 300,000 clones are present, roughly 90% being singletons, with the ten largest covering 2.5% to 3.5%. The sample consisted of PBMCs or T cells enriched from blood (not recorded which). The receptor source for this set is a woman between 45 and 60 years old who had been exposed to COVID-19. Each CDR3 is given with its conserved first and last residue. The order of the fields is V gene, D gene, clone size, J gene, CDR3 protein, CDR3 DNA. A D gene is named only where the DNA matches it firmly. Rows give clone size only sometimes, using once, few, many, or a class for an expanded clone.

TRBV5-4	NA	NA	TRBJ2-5	CASSLEETAKETQYF	TGTGCCAGCAGCTTGGAAGAGACAGCCAAAGAGACCCAGTACTTC
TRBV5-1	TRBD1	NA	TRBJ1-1	CASSLRTGGNTEAFF	TGCGCCAGCAGCCTACGCACAGGGGGGAACACTGAAGCTTTCTTT
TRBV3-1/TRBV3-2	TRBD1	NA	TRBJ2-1	CASSLGQGFDEQFF	TGTGCCAGCAGCCTGGGACAGGGGTTCGATGAGCAGTTCTTC
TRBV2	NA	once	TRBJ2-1	CARRQPYPYNEQFF	TGTGCCAGGCGACAGCCCTACCCTTACAATGAGCAGTTCTTC
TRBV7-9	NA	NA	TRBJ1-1	CASSGREENTEAFF	TGTGCCAGCAGCGGGAGGGAAGAGAACACTGAAGCTTTCTTT
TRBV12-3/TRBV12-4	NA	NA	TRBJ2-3	CATARGSTDTQYF	TGTGCCACCGCCAGGGGCAGCACAGATACGCAGTATTTT
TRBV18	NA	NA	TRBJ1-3	CASSATSPGGMSSGNTIYF	TGTGCCAGCTCAGCCACGAGTCCCGGGGGAATGAGCTCTGGAAACACCATATATTTT
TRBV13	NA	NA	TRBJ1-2	CASSFGGGYGYTF	TGTGCCAGCAGCTTCGGCGGAGGCTATGGCTACACCTTC
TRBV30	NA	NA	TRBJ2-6	CAWTGRSGANVLTF	TGTGCCTGGACAGGCCGCTCTGGGGCCAACGTCCTGACTTTC
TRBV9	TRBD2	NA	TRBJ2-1	CASSARGLAARGNEQFF	TGTGCCAGCAGCGCCCGGGGACTAGCGGCCCGGGGCAATGAGCAGTTCTTC
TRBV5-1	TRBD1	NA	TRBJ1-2	CASSLEGARSGYTF	TGCGCCAGCAGCTTGGAGGGGGCGCGGTCTGGCTACACCTTC
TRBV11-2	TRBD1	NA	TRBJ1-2	CASSLGTGSGYGYTF	TGTGCCAGCAGCTTAGGGACAGGGTCGGGCTATGGCTACACCTTC
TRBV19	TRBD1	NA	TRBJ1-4	CASTDRGGATNEKLFF	TGTGCCAGTACGGACAGGGGAGGTGCAACTAATGAAAAACTGTTTTTT
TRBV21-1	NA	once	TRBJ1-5	CASRTARPSGDQPQHF	TGTGCCAGCAGGACAGCCCGCCCGTCAGGGGATCAGCCCCAGCATTTT
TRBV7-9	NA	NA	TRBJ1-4	CASSSDRVNEKLFF	TGTGCCAGCAGCTCAGACAGAGTCAATGAAAAACTGTTTTTT
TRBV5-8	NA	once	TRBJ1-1	CASSLDLGYTRGSTEAFF	TGTGCCAGCAGCTTGGACCTCGGTTACACTCGCGGGAGCACTGAAGCTTTCTTT
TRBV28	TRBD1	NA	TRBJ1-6	CASTTMWGQGDSYNSPLHF	TGTGCCAGCACTACAATGTGGGGACAGGGAGATTCCTATAATTCACCCCTCCACTTT
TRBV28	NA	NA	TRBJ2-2	CASSPRGQIHTGELFF	TGTGCCAGCAGTCCCCGCGGACAGATTCACACCGGGGAGCTGTTTTTT
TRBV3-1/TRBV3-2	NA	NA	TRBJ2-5	CASSQVRASQETQYF	TGTGCCAGCAGCCAAGTGAGGGCCAGCCAAGAGACCCAGTACTTC
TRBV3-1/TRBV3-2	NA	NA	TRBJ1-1	CASSQGGKGAEAFF	TGTGCCAGCAGCCAAGGGGGCAAGGGGGCTGAAGCTTTCTTT
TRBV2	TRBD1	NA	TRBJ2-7	CASRTRDRAFGYF	TGTGCCAGCAGGACCCGGGACAGGGCTTTTGGGTACTTC
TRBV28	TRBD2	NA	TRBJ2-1	CASIPLSGGTLYNEQFF	TGTGCCAGCATTCCCCTTAGCGGGGGGACCCTATACAATGAGCAGTTCTTC
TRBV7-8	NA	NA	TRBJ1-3	CASSSNRENSGNTIYF	TGTGCCAGCAGCTCTAACAGGGAGAACTCTGGAAACACCATATATTTT
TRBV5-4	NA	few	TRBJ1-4	CASSLAGTGTNEKLFF	TGTGCCAGCAGCTTGGCTGGAACAGGGACCAATGAAAAACTGTTTTTT
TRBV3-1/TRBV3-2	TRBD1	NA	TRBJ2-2	CASRTAPGQGYSGELFF	TGTGCCAGCAGAACCGCCCCGGGACAGGGCTATTCCGGGGAGCTGTTTTTT
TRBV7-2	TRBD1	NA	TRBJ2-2	CASRQDRANTGELFF	TGTGCCAGCAGACAGGACAGGGCGAACACCGGGGAGCTGTTTTTT
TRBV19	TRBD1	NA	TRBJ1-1	CASSRAGGPIWGEAFF	TGTGCCAGTAGTAGGGCAGGGGGCCCGATTTGGGGTGAAGCTTTCTTT
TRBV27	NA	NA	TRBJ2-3	CASTPTLGGNTDTQYF	TGTGCCAGCACCCCGACCCTAGGCGGAAACACAGATACGCAGTATTTT
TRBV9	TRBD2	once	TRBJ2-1	CASSVEGGGAVHEQFF	TGTGCCAGCAGCGTAGAGGGCGGGGGGGCCGTTCATGAGCAGTTCTTC
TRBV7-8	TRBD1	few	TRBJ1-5	CASSLGQGGDQPQHF	TGTGCCAGCAGCTTAGGTCAGGGGGGCGATCAGCCCCAGCATTTT
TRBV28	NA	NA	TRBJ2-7	CASSQQAKAYEQYF	TGTGCCAGCAGTCAACAGGCGAAAGCCTACGAGCAGTACTTC
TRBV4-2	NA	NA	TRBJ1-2	CASSQEQPTVGGYTF	TGTGCCAGCAGCCAAGAACAGCCAACGGTTGGCGGCTACACCTTC
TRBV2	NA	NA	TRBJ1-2	CASRDGGGTNYGYTF	TGTGCCAGCAGGGACGGCGGGGGGACTAACTATGGCTACACCTTC
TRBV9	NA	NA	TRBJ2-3	CASSDGRSTDTQYF	TGTGCCAGCAGCGACGGGAGAAGCACAGATACGCAGTATTTT
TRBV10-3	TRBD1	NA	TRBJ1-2	CAIRDGQGNYGYTF	TGTGCCATCAGGGACGGACAGGGGAACTATGGCTACACCTTC
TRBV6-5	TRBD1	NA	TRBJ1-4	CASSYTAGTGGEKLFF	TGTGCCAGCAGTTACACAGCCGGGACAGGGGGAGAAAAACTGTTTTTT
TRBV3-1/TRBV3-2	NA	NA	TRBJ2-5	CASSPSDRQETQYF	TGTGCCAGCAGCCCTAGTGACAGGCAAGAGACCCAGTACTTC
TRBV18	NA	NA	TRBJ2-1	CASSTKIRGFVNEQFF	TGTGCCAGCTCAACCAAGATCAGGGGATTTGTGAATGAGCAGTTCTTC
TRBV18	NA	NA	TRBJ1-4	CASSPMSGQTNEKLFF	TGTGCCAGCTCACCAATGTCTGGACAAACTAATGAAAAACTGTTTTTT
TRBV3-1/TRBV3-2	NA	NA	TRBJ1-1	CASSPRGLAEAFF	TGTGCCAGCAGCCCCAGGGGTCTAGCTGAAGCTTTCTTT
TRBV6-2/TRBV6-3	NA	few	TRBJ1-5	CASSPRQGWGQPQHF	TGTGCCAGCAGTCCCCGGCAGGGTTGGGGTCAGCCCCAGCATTTT
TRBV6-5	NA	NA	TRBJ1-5	CASSYSNGQPQHF	TGTGCCAGCAGTTACTCGAACGGTCAGCCCCAGCATTTT
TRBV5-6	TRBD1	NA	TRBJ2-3	CASSPGQVPTDTQYF	TGTGCCAGCAGCCCTGGACAGGTCCCCACAGATACGCAGTATTTT
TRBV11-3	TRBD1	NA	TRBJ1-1	CASSLGRGTAQNTEAFF	TGTGCCAGCAGCTTAGGTCGAGGGACAGCCCAGAACACTGAAGCTTTCTTT
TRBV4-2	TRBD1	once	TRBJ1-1	CASSQPGGNTEAFF	TGTGCCAGCAGCCAACCAGGGGGGAACACTGAAGCTTTCTTT
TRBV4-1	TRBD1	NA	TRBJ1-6	CASSQEPTGYSPLHF	TGCGCCAGCAGCCAAGAACCGACAGGGTATTCACCCCTCCACTTT
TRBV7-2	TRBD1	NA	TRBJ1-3	CASSLVTGTGISGNTIYF	TGTGCCAGCAGCTTAGTAACCGGGACAGGGATCTCTGGAAACACCATATATTTT
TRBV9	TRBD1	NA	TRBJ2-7	CASSPGTGPYEQYF	TGTGCCAGCAGCCCGGGGACAGGACCCTACGAGCAGTACTTC
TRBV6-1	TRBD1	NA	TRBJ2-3	CASSVRDRGPQATQYF	TGTGCCAGCAGTGTGCGGGACAGGGGCCCTCAAGCTACGCAGTATTTT
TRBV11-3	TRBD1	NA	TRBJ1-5	CASSTDRGREQPQHF	TGTGCCAGCAGCACAGACAGGGGCCGAGAACAGCCCCAGCATTTT
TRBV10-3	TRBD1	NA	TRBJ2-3	CAISESPGTGPSTDTQYF	TGTGCCATCAGTGAGTCCCCCGGGACAGGGCCTAGCACAGATACGCAGTATTTT
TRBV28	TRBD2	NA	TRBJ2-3	CASSVGGWTDTQYF	TGTGCCAGCAGCGTCGGGGGGTGGACAGATACGCAGTATTTT
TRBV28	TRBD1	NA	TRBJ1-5	CASSLWGTGDQPQHF	TGTGCCAGCAGTTTATGGGGGACAGGGGACCAGCCCCAGCATTTT
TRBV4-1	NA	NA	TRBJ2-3	CASSPGEGISTDTQYF	TGCGCCAGCAGCCCAGGGGAGGGGATAAGCACAGATACGCAGTATTTT
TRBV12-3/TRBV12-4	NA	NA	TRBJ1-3	CASTGSPGNTIYF	TGTGCCAGCACGGGTTCTCCTGGAAACACCATATATTTT
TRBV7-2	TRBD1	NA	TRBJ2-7	CASSITGTDNYEQYF	TGTGCCAGCAGCATAACCGGGACAGATAACTACGAGCAGTACTTC
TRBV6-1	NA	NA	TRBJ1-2	CASSEAWSGYGYTF	TGTGCCAGCAGTGAAGCTTGGTCAGGCTATGGCTACACCTTC
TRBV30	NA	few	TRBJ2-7	CAGTTAYEQYF	TGTGCCGGGACCACGGCCTACGAGCAGTACTTC
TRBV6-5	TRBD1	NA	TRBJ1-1	CASSSTGGRAFF	TGTGCCAGCAGTTCCACAGGGGGGAGAGCTTTCTTT